Listed below are T cell receptor beta chains from one sample, sequenced in a study of blood T cell repertoires in COVID-19. Profiling relied on immunoSEQ multiplex PCR, and the TCRdb table lists in-frame clones only, not all of them. This table holds 130,000 to 150,000 clones, more than 75% found once. Specimen: peripheral blood. These receptors all stem from a human donor with acute or convalescent COVID-19. The donor label of this sample is uncertain. Each CDR3 is given with its conserved first and last residue. D genes are given only for firm matches. Size tells how often a clone was seen (once, few, many) or the class of an expanded clone, and some rows leave it out.

clone_size: -
j_call: TRBJ1-6
cdr3_length: 15
d_call: -
v_call: TRBV6-5
cdr3_nt: TGTGCCAGCAGCCAAACAGGACGGATAGGGCCGGCCCTCCACTTT
cdr3_aa: CASSQTGRIGPALHF

clone_size: -
j_call: TRBJ1-2
cdr3_length: 13
d_call: -
v_call: TRBV18
cdr3_nt: TGTGCCAGCTCAGGGGCCACTAACTATGGCTACACCTTC
cdr3_aa: CASSGATNYGYTF

clone_size: -
j_call: TRBJ2-5
cdr3_length: 15
d_call: TRBD1
v_call: TRBV27
cdr3_nt: TGTGCCAGCAGCTCCGGGACAGGCGGGCAAGAGACCCAGTACTTC
cdr3_aa: CASSSGTGGQETQYF

clone_size: -
j_call: TRBJ1-3
cdr3_length: 15
d_call: -
v_call: TRBV11-2
cdr3_nt: TGTGCCAGCAGCTTAGTAGGGGTCTCTGGAAACACCATATATTTT
cdr3_aa: CASSLVGVSGNTIYF

clone_size: few
j_call: TRBJ2-3
cdr3_length: 17
d_call: TRBD1
v_call: TRBV13
cdr3_nt: TGTGCCAGCAGCCCGAGCGCGGGACAGGGGCTAGCAGATACGCAGTATTTT
cdr3_aa: CASSPSAGQGLADTQYF

clone_size: -
j_call: TRBJ2-1
cdr3_length: 13
d_call: -
v_call: TRBV5-4
cdr3_nt: TGTGCCAGCAGCTCCTTTACCGGGATAGCTCGGTTCTTC
cdr3_aa: CASSSFTGIARFF

clone_size: once
j_call: TRBJ2-5
cdr3_length: 16
d_call: TRBD2
v_call: TRBV7-8
cdr3_nt: TGTGCCAGCAGCTTAGGGGAGGGACTAGCGCGGGAGACCCAGTACTTC
cdr3_aa: CASSLGEGLARETQYF

clone_size: -
j_call: TRBJ1-4
cdr3_length: 15
d_call: -
v_call: TRBV19
cdr3_nt: TGTGCCAGTAGTGCCTCGACAGCGCTGAATGAAAAACTGTTTTTT
cdr3_aa: CASSASTALNEKLFF

clone_size: -
j_call: TRBJ2-1
cdr3_length: 14
d_call: TRBD1
v_call: TRBV7-3
cdr3_nt: TGTGCCAGCAGCTCACAGGGGGCCTACAATGAGCAGTTCTTC
cdr3_aa: CASSSQGAYNEQFF

clone_size: -
j_call: TRBJ1-1
cdr3_length: 12
d_call: -
v_call: TRBV27
cdr3_nt: TGTGCCAGCAGCCCCGGTAACACTGAAGCTTTCTTT
cdr3_aa: CASSPGNTEAFF

clone_size: -
j_call: TRBJ2-7
cdr3_length: 14
d_call: -
v_call: TRBV19
cdr3_nt: TGTGCCAGTAGTATTAAAGAGGGTCCCTACGAGCAGTACTTC
cdr3_aa: CASSIKEGPYEQYF

clone_size: once
j_call: TRBJ1-2
cdr3_length: 16
d_call: -
v_call: TRBV24-1
cdr3_nt: TGTGCCACCAGTGATGACCGGGCCGGGAGGTTGGGTGGCTACACCTTC
cdr3_aa: CATSDDRAGRLGGYTF

clone_size: -
j_call: TRBJ1-2
cdr3_length: 14
d_call: -
v_call: TRBV5-1
cdr3_nt: TGCGCCAGCAGCTTGGTAGACAGTTCCTATGGCTACACCTTC
cdr3_aa: CASSLVDSSYGYTF

clone_size: -
j_call: TRBJ1-1
cdr3_length: 13
d_call: -
v_call: TRBV27
cdr3_nt: TGTGCCAGCAGTTTAGGGGGGAGGACGGAAGCTTTCTTT
cdr3_aa: CASSLGGRTEAFF